The text below deals with one TCR beta chain. RNA, at about 0.45 to 1 ug, was reverse transcribed with random hexamers. Each CDR3 protein gets one entry after TCRdb re-called the immunoSEQ multiplex PCR reads with MiXCR. The sample yields some 200,000 distinct CDR3 sequences, roughly 95% seen once. This sample was taken from a study of CD8 T cells in Susac syndrome. CDR3 length: 12 amino acids. Deletions cut 9 bases from V and 4 bases from J, with 13 bases between. The germline gives CDR1 SGHNT, CDR2 YYREEE (reference sequence). The gene calls are TRBV5-4 and TRBJ1-1; tentative D call: TRBD1 (5 bases). Source material: CD4+ T cells from PBMCs. The TCR was taken from a human donor with multiple sclerosis. The chain's CDR3 is CATTRDATEAFF. CDR3 nucleotide sequence: TGTGCCACCACACGGGACGCCACTGAAGCTTTCTTT. Filled out from reference TRBV5-4 and TRBJ1-1, the complete variable domain reads ETGVTQSPTHLIKTRGQQVTLRCSSQSGHNTVSWYQQALGQGPQFIFQYYREEENGRGNFPPRFSGLQFPNYSSELNVNALELDDSALYLCATTRDATEAFFGQGTRLTVV.